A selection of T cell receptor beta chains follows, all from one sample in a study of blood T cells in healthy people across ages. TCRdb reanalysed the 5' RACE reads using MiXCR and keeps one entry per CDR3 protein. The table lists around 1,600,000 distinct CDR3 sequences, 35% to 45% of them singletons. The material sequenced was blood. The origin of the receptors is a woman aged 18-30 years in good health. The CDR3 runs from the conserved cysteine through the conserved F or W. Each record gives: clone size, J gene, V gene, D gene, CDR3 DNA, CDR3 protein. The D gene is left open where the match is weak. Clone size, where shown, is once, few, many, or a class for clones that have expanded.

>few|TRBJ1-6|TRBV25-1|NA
TGTGCCAGCAGTAATCAAACTTCTACAGGCTTAAATTCACCCCTCCACTTT
CASSNQTSTGLNSPLHF
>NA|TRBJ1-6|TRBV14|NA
TGTGCCAGCAGCCAAGCAAGGGCAGCATATAATTCACCCCTCCACTTT
CASSQARAAYNSPLHF
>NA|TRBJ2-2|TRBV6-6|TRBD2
TGTGCCAGCAGTTACCTAGCGGGTATGATCGGGGAGCTGTTTTTT
CASSYLAGMIGELFF
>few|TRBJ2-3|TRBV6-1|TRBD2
TGTGCCAACGGGAGCGGGAGACCAGATACGCAGTATTTT
CANGSGRPDTQYF
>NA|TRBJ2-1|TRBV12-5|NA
TGTGCTAGTGGGAGTAGCGGGACAGGCAATGAGCAGTTCTTC
CASGSSGTGNEQFF
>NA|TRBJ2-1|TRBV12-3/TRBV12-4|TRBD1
TGTGCCAGCAGTTCGACAGGGGATACCTACAATGAGCAGTTCTTC
CASSSTGDTYNEQFF
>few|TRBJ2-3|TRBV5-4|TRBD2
TGTGCCAGCAGCCAGGGACTAGCGGGAGCGAGCACAGATACGCAGTATTTT
CASSQGLAGASTDTQYF
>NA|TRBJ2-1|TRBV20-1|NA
TGCAGTGCTGGATCGACGCCGTACTACAATGAGCAGTTCTTC
CSAGSTPYYNEQFF
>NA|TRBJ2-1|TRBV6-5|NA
TGTGCCAGCAGTTTCGACAGGACCCGTGAGCAGTTCTTC
CASSFDRTREQFF
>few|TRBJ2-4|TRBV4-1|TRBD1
TGCGCCAGCAGCCAAGCGGACAGGGAGAAAAACATTCAGTACTTC
CASSQADREKNIQYF
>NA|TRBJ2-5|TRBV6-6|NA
TGTGCCAGCACAGGAGAGGAGCAAGAGACCCAGTACTTC
CASTGEEQETQYF
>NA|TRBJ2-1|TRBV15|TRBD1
TGTGCCACCAGCAGCAGACAGGGCACCTACAATGAGCAGTTCTTC
CATSSRQGTYNEQFF
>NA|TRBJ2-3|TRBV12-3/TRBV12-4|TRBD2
TGTGCCAGCAGTCTAGCGGGAGGTAGAGTTACGCAGTATTTT
CASSLAGGRVTQYF
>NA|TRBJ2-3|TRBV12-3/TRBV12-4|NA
TGTGCCAGCAGAAAGACAACAGTCAGAGCACCTGCGCAGTATTTT
CASRKTTVRAPAQYF
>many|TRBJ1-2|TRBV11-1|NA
TGTGCCAGCAGCTTCTCGGACAGTAACTATGGCTACACCTTC
CASSFSDSNYGYTF
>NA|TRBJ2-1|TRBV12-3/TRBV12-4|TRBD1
TGTGCCAGCAGGCGGACAGGGTGGAATGAGCAGTTCTTC
CASRRTGWNEQFF
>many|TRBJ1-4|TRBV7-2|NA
TGTGCCAGCAGCTTAATCCCAGATGAAAAACTGTTTTTT
CASSLIPDEKLFF
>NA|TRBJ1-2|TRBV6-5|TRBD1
TGTGCCAGCAGTTACCAGGACAGGGACATCTACACCTTC
CASSYQDRDIYTF
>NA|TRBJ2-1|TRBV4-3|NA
TGCGCCAGCAGCCAAGATACCGGGACAACTTTTTACAATGAGCAGTTCTTC
CASSQDTGTTFYNEQFF
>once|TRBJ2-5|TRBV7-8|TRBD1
TGTGCCAGCAGCCCCCGGCGGGACAGGGGACAAGAGACCCAGTACTTC
CASSPRRDRGQETQYF
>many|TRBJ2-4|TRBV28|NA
TGTGCCAGCAGTTTTACCCGCGAACTAGCCAAAAACATTCAGTACTTC
CASSFTRELAKNIQYF
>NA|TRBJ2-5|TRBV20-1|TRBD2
TGCAGTGCTAATAGCGGGGCCCAACGGACCCAGTACTTC
CSANSGAQRTQYF
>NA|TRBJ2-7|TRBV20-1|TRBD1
TGCAGTGCTAGAGACCTCGGACAGGGAAGGAACGAGCAGTACTTC
CSARDLGQGRNEQYF
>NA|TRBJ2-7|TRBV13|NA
TGTGCCAGCAGCTTAGCAGGGGGACTTCTCGAGCAGTACTTC
CASSLAGGLLEQYF
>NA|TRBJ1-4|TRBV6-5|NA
TGTGCCAGCAGTTCTTCCGCCCTTAAAGAAAAACTGTTTTTT
CASSSSALKEKLFF
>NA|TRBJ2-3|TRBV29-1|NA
TGCAGCGTTAGGGATTGGGGCACAGATACGCAGTATTTT
CSVRDWGTDTQYF
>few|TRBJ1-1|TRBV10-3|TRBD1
TGTGCCATCAGTGAGTCAGGGGGCGGCACTGAAGCTTTCTTT
CAISESGGGTEAFF
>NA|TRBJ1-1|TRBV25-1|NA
TGTGCCAGCAGTCAAAATTCCAGGAAAGGGGCCACTGAAGCTTTCTTT
CASSQNSRKGATEAFF
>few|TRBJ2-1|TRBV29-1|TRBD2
TGCAGCGCCCGGGCTGGGACTAGCGGGGGGGCTGACTACAATGAGCAGTTCTTC
CSARAGTSGGADYNEQFF
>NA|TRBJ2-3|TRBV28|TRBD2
TGTGCCAGCAGTTCTAGCGGGAAGCAGTATTTT
CASSSSGKQYF
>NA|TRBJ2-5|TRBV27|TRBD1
TGTGCCAGCAGTTTTAGGGCAGGGGGTGGAAATGAGCAGTACTTC
CASSFRAGGGNEQYF
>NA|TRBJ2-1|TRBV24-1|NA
TGTGCCACCAGTGAACCGGGACTGGGTGCCTACAATGAGCAGTTCTTC
CATSEPGLGAYNEQFF
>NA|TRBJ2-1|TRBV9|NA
TGTGCCAGCAGCGTGGGATCTTATGAGCAGTTCTTC
CASSVGSYEQFF
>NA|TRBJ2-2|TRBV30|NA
TGTGCCTGGACCCGGGGGACCTTCGGGGAGCTGTTTTTT
CAWTRGTFGELFF
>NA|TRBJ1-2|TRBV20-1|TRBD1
TGCAGTGCTAGGGGGACAGGAAAATATGGCTACACCTTC
CSARGTGKYGYTF
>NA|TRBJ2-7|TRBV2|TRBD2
TGTGCCAGCAGTGGCCAACTAGCGGGGGCCGGGAAGGAGCAGTACTTC
CASSGQLAGAGKEQYF
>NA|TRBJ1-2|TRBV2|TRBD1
TGTGCCAGCAGTGAAGGATGGGGGACAGGGTATGGCTACACCTTC
CASSEGWGTGYGYTF
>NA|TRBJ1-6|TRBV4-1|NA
TGCGCCAGCAGCCAAAACCGGGCAGGGTATAATTCACCCCTCCACTTT
CASSQNRAGYNSPLHF
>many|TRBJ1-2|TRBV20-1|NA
TGCAGTGCTACAGATAACTATGGCTACACCTTC
CSATDNYGYTF
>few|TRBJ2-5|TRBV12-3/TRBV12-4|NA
TGTGCCAGCAGTTTATCGGAGGGGGAGACCCAGTACTTC
CASSLSEGETQYF
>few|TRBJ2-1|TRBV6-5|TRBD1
TGTGCCAGCAGACATCAGGGGGCTTTCTACAATGAGCAGTTCTTC
CASRHQGAFYNEQFF
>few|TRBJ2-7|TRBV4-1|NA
TGCGCCAGCAGCCCGGGGACCGAGGCGATGTTATCCCACGAGCAGTACTTC
CASSPGTEAMLSHEQYF
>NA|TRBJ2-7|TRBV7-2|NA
TGTGCCAGCAGCTTAGCGTGGAGGAAAATCAAATACGAGCAGTACTTC
CASSLAWRKIKYEQYF
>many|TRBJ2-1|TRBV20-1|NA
TGCAGTGCTAGAGACAGACCATACAATGAGCAGTTCTTC
CSARDRPYNEQFF
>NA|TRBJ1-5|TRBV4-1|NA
TGCGCCAGCAGCCCCGGACAGTCTAGCAATCAGCCCCAGCATTTT
CASSPGQSSNQPQHF
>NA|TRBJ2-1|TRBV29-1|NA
TGCAGCGTTGAAGCGAGGGGCTCCTACAATGAGCAGTTCTTC
CSVEARGSYNEQFF
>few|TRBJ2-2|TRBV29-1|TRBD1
TGCAGCGTTCGGGACAGGGTTAACGGGGAGCTGTTTTTT
CSVRDRVNGELFF
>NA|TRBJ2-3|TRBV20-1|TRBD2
TGCAGTGCTAAGCGGGAGCGTTGGGATACGCAGTATTTT
CSAKRERWDTQYF
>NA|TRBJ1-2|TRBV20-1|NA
TGCAGTGCTCAGGGCAGGCAAACCAACTATGGCTACACCTTC
CSAQGRQTNYGYTF
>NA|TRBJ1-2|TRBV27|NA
TGTGCCAGCAGTGGGCGACAAGCTCGCTATGGCTACACCTTC
CASSGRQARYGYTF
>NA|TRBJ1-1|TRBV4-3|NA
TGCGCCAGCAGCCCCTGGACGTCGGGGGGAACTGAAGCTTTCTTT
CASSPWTSGGTEAFF
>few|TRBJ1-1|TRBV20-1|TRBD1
TGCAGTGCTAGGAAGGGGGCAAGCACTGAAGCTTTCTTT
CSARKGASTEAFF
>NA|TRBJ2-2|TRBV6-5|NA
TGTGCCAGCAGTGCGTACGGGGCCCGGGAGCTGTTTTTT
CASSAYGARELFF
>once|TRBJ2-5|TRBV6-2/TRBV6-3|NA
TGTGCCAGCAGTTGCTGGACAGACCAAGAGACCCAGTACTTC
CASSCWTDQETQYF
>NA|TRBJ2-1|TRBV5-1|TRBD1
TGCGCCAGCAGCTTGGAAGCAGGGGGCTCATTCGATGAGCAGTTCTTC
CASSLEAGGSFDEQFF